This T cell receptor (beta chain) was sequenced for a study of blood T cell repertoires in COVID-19. Across the study: Both acute and convalescent COVID-19 samples were obtained from the United States, Italy and Spain. The analysed material was cDNA or gDNA that came from T cells, B-cell-depleted T cells, or PBMCs.

About this clone itself: Within the sample, other DNA sequences also encode this same CDR3.

Trimming at V came to 4 bases and at J to 0 bases, leaving 4 bases not matched to a gene. CDR3 size: 17 residues. Germline V gene data show CDR1 as SGHRS and CDR2 as YFSETQ. Authors' methods: Using reference gene primer amplification, nucleated cell counts were estimated. Libraries were prepared by immunoSEQ multiplex PCR; TCRdb keeps only in-frame clonotypes and omits some of them. V, J and clone size are taken as reported in that table, and D and trimming were inferred from the DNA itself. The table records about 73,000 clones, around 83% of them present only once. Sequences were obtained from peripheral blood. The clonotype comes from a woman in her fifties or sixties with acute or convalescent COVID-19. The rearrangement joins TRBV5-1 to TRBJ2-2; TRBD2 aligns across 12 bases. CDR3 sequence reads: CASSVWTSGTNTGELFF. The CDR3 DNA follows: TGCGCCAGCAGCGTATGGACTAGCGGGACGAACACCGGGGAGCTGTTTTTT.